This T cell receptor beta chain derives from a study of T cell responses to AZD1222 COVID-19 vaccine. As for the study in general: The study pooled second doses at about 4 or about 12 weeks.

The study, taken as a whole, reports: Without day 14 samples, only post-peak T cell repertoires were studied. The donor cohort was predominantly white British with a female majority, and clonal diversity may have been underestimated. Just six people given AZD1222 tested seropositive at baseline.

Germline V gene data show CDR1 as SGHTA and CDR2 as FQGNSA. CDR3 length equals 13 residues. The V gene lost 4 bases and the J gene lost 9 bases, with 15 bases spanning the gap. This clone was recorded once. What it binds is unknown. TCRdb keeps only in-frame clones here, not all; method: immunoSEQ multiplex PCR. The sample comprises 120,000 to 150,000 clones, roughly nine tenths of which are singletons, and 5.1% rests with the top ten. The chain is built from TRBV7-2 and TRBJ1-1; D call uncertain. Here the sequenced sample was peripheral blood, taken on day 0 of AZD1222 vaccination. The receptor was isolated from an adult in good health. The CDR3 sequence: CASSSNSVLKAFF. The DNA of the CDR3 is TGTGCCAGCAGCTCAAACAGTGTATTAAAAGCTTTCTTT. Variable domain in full (rest from reference TRBV7-2 and TRBJ1-1): GAGVSQSPSNKVTEKGKDVELRCDPISGHTALYWYRQSLGQGLEFLIYFQGNSAPDKSGLPSDRFSAERTGGSVSTLTIQRTQQEDSAVYLCASSSNSVLKAFFGQGTRLTVV.